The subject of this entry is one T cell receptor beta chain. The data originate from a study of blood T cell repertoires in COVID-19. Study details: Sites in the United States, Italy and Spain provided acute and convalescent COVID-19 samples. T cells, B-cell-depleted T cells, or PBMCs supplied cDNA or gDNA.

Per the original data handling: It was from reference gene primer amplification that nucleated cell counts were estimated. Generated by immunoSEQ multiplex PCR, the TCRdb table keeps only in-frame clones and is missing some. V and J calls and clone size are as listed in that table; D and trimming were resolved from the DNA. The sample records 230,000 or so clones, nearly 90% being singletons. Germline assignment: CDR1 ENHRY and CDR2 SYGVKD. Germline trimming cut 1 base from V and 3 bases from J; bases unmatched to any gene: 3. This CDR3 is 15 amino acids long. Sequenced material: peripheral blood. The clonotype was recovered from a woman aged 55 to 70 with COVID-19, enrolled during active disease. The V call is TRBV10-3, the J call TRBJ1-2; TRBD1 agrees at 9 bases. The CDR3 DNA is TGTGCCATCAGTGAGTACCGGGACAGGGACTATGGCTACACCTTC. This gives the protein CAISEYRDRDYGYTF.